Reported below is one T cell receptor (beta chain). No antigen is known for it. The protocol was immunoSEQ multiplex PCR, while the TCRdb copy is restricted to in-frame clones and leaves out a portion. The sample includes around 96,000 clones, around 90% of them seen just once. This specimen comes from a study of graft-versus-host responses after intestinal transplantation. The V gene end was trimmed by 2 bases and the J gene end by 2 bases; junction bases not matched to a gene: 2. Looked up from germline, CDR1 is MNHEY and CDR2 is SVGAGI. The length of the CDR3 is 15 residues. Sequenced material: unstimulated CD4+ T cells sorted from spleen or lymph node cells, taken before intestinal transplant. The V gene is TRBV6-5, the J gene TRBJ2-5, with 10 bases fitting TRBD2. This clonotype was obtained from a human donor who received an intestinal transplant. CDR3 in amino acids: CASSYGGLAQETQYF. CDR3 DNA: TGTGCCAGCAGTTACGGGGGACTAGCGCAAGAGACCCAGTACTTC.